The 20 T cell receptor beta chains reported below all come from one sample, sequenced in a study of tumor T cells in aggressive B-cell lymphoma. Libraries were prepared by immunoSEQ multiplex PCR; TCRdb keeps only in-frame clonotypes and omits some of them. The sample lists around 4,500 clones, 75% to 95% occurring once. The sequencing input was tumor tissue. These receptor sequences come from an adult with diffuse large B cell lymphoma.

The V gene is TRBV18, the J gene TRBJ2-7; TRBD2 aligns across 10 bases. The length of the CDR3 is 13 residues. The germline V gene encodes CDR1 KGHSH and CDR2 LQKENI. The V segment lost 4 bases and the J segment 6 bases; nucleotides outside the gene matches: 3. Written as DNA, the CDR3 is TGTGCCAGCTCACTAGCGGGAGGAGGCGAGCAGTACTTC. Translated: CASSLAGGGEQYF.

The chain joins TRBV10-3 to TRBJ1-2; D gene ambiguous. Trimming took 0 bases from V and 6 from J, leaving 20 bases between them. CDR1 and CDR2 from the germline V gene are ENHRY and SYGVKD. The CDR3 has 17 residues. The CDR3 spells CAISESWEGIGGHGYTF. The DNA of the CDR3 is TGTGCCATCAGTGAGTCGTGGGAAGGCATAGGAGGCCATGGCTACACCTTC.

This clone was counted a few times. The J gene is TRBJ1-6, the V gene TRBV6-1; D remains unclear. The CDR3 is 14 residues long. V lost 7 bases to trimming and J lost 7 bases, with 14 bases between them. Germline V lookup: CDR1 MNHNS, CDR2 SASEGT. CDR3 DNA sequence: TGTGCCAGCACCCCCCCCGGAGGAAATTCACCCCTCCACTTT. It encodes CASTPPGGNSPLHF.

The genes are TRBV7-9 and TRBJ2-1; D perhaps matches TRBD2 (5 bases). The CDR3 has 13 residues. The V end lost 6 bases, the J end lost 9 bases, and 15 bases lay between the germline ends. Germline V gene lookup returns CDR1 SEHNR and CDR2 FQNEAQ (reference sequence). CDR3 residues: CASSFFGETEQFF. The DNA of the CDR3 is TGTGCCAGCAGTTTTTTCGGGGAAACTGAGCAGTTCTTC.

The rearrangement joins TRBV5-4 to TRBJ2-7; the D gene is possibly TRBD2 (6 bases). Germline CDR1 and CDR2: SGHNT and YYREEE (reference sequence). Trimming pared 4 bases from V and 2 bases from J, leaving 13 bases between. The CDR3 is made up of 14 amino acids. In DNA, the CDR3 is TGTGCCAGCAGCCCTAGTCGCGGGGCCTACGAGCAGTACTTC. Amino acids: CASSPSRGAYEQYF.

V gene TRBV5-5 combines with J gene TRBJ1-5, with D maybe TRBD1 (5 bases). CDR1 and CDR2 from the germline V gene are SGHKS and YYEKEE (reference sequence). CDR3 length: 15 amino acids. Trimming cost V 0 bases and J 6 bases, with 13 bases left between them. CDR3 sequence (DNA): TGTGCCAGCAGCTTGGCGGGGGGAATGGGTCAGCCCCAGCATTTT. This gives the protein CASSLAGGMGQPQHF.

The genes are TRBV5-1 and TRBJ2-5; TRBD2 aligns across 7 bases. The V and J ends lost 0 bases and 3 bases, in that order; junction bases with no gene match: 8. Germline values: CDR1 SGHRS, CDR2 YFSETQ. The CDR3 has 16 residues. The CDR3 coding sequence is TGCGCCAGCAGCTTGGCGGCTAGCGGACTAAAAGAGACCCAGTACTTC. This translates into CASSLAASGLKETQYF. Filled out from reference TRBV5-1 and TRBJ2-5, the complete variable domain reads KAGVTQTPRYLIKTRGQQVTLSCSPISGHRSVSWYQQTPGQGLQFLFEYFSETQRNKGNFPGRFSGRQFSNSRSEMNVSTLELGDSALYLCASSLAASGLKETQYFGPGTRLLVL.

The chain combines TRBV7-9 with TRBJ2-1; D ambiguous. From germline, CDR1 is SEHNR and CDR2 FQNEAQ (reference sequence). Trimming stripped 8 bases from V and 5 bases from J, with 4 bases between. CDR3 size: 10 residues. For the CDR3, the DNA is TGTGCCAGCGGCAACAATGAGCAGTTCTTC. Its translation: CASGNNEQFF.

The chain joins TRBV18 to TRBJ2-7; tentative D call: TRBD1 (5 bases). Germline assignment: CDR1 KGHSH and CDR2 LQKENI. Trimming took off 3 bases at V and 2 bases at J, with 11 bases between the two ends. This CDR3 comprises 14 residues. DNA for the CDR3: TGTGCCAGCTCACCGGGGCAGGGTCCCTACGAGCAGTACTTC. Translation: CASSPGQGPYEQYF.

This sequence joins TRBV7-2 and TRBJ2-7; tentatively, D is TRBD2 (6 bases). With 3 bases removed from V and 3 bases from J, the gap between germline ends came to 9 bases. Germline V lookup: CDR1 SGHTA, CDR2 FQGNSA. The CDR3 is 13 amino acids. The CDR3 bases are TGTGCCAGCAGCTTTGGTAGCGGCTACGAGCAGTACTTC. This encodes CASSFGSGYEQYF.

The DNA of the CDR3 is TGTGCCAGCAGCTTACAGGGTCGTCAGCCCCAGCATTTT. Translated: CASSLQGRQPQHF. J is TRBJ1-5 and V is TRBV7-9; tentative D call: TRBD1 (5 bases). The CDR3 covers 13 residues. Germline V gene data show CDR1 as SEHNR and CDR2 as FQNEAQ (reference sequence). V was shortened by 2 bases and J by 6 bases, with 8 bases between the two germline ends.

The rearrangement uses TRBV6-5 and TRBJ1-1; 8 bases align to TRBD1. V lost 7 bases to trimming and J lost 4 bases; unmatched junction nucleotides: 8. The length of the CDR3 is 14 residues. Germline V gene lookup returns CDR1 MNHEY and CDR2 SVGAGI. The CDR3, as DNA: TGTGCCAGCACCCACCCCCAGGGGGCCACTGAAGCTTTCTTT. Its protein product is CASTHPQGATEAFF.

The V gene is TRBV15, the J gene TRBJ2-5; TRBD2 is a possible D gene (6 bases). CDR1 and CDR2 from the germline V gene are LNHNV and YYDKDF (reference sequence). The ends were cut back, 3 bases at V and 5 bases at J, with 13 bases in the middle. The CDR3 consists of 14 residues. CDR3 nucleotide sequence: TGTGCCACCAGCAGGGGACTCGCTACGGAGACCCAGTACTTC. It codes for CATSRGLATETQYF.

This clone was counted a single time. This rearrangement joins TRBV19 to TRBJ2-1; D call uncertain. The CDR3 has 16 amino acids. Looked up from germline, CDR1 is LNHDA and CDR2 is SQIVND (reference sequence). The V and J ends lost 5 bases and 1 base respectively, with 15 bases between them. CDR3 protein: CASSPSGLRSYNEQFF. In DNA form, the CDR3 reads TGTGCCAGTAGTCCCTCGGGTTTGAGGTCCTACAATGAGCAGTTCTTC.

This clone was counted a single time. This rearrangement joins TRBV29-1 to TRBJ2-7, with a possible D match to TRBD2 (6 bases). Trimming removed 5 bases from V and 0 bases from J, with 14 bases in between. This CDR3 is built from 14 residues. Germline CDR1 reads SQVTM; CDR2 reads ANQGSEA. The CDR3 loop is CSVSSGRISYEQYF. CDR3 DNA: TGCAGCGTTTCTTCCGGGAGAATCTCCTACGAGCAGTACTTC.

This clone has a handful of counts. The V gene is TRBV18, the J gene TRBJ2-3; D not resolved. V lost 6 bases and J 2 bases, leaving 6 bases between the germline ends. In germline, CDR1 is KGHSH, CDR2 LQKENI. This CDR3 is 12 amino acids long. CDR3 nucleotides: TGTGCCAGCTCTCCTTTCACAGATACGCAGTATTTT. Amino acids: CASSPFTDTQYF.

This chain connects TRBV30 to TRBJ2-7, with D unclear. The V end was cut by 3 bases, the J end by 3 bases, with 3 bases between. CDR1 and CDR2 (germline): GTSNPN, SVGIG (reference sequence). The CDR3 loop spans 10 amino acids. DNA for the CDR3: TGTGCCTGGAGCGGCTACGAGCAGTACTTC. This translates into CAWSGYEQYF.

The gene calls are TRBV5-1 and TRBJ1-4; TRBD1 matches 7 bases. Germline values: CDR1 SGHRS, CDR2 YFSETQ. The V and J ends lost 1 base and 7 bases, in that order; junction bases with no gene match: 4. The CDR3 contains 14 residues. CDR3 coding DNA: TGCGCCAGCAGCTTGAGGCAGGGGGGTGAAAAACTGTTTTTT. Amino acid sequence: CASSLRQGGEKLFF.

In DNA, the CDR3 is TGTGCCAGCAGCAGCCTCGAACGAGGAACGCAGTATTTT. Protein product: CASSSLERGTQYF. The chain employs TRBV11-2 and TRBJ2-3; D unclear. Germline V CDR1 and CDR2: SGHAT, FQNNGV. The V and J ends lost 5 bases and 9 bases respectively, with 15 bases between them. This CDR3 is 13 amino acids long.

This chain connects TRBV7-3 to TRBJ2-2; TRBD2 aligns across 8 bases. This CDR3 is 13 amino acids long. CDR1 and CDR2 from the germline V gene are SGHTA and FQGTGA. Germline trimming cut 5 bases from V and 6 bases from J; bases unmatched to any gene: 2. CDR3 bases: TGTGCCAGCAGCCGGCGGGGGGCCGGGGAGCTGTTTTTT. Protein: CASSRRGAGELFF.